This TCR beta chain was sequenced during a study of identical twins. Study-wide results and limits: Out-of-frame alpha sequences shared by twins were enriched for low generation probability. Conclusions rested on cross-sectional statistics rather than following the same donors.

This clonotype was observed a few times. Its antigen remains unknown. The germline V gene encodes CDR1 SNHLY and CDR2 FYNNEI. V was clipped by 6 bases and J by 0 bases, with 17 bases between them. The CDR3 covers 17 residues. TCRdb reanalysed the 5' RACE reads using MiXCR and keeps one entry per CDR3 protein. The sample lists approximately 260,000 distinct CDR3 sequences, around 15% seen once, with about 9% in the top ten. The V and J genes are TRBV2 and TRBJ1-4; the D gene is possibly TRBD1 (5 bases). The material sequenced was memory (CD45RO+) T cells sorted from blood. The receptor was isolated from a woman between 18 and 30 years old in good health. The chain's CDR3 is CASRIASRGSTNEKLFF. As DNA, the CDR3 is TGTGCCAGCAGGATAGCCTCGAGGGGTTCAACTAATGAAAAACTGTTTTTT.